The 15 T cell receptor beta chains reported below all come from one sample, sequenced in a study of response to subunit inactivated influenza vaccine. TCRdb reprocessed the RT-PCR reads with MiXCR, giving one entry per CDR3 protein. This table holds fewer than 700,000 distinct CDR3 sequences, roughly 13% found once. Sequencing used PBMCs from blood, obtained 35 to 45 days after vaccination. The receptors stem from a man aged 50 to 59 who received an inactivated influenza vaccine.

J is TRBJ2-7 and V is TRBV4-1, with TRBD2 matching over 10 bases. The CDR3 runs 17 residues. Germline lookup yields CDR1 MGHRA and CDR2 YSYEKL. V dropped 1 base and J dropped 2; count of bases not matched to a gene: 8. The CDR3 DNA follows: TGCGCCAGCAGCCAAGCGGCTAGCGGGGGCCCGACCTACGAGCAGTACTTC. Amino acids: CASSQAASGGPTYEQYF.

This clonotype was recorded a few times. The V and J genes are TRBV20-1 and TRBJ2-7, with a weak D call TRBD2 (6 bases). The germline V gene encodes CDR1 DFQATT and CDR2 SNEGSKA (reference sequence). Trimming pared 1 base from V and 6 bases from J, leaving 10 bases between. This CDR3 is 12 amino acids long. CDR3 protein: CSARGTTIEQYF. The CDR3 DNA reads TGCAGTGCTAGAGGGACTACAATCGAGCAGTACTTC.

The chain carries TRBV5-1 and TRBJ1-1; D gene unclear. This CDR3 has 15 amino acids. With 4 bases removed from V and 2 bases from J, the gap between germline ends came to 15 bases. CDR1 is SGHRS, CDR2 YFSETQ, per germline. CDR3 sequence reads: CASSLTYGSNTEAFF. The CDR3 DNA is TGCGCCAGCAGCCTCACGTATGGGAGCAACACTGAAGCTTTCTTT.

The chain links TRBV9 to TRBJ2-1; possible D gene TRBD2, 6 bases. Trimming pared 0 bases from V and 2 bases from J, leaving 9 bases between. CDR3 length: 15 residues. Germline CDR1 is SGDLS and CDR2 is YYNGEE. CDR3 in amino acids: CASSVDLAAYNEQFF. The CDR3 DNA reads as TGTGCCAGCAGCGTAGATTTAGCGGCCTACAATGAGCAGTTCTTC. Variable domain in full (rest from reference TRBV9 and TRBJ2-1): DSGVTQTPKHLITATGQRVTLRCSPRSGDLSVYWYQQSLDQGLQFLIQYYNGEERAKGNILERFSAQQFPDLHSELNLSSLELGDSALYFCASSVDLAAYNEQFFGPGTRLTVL.

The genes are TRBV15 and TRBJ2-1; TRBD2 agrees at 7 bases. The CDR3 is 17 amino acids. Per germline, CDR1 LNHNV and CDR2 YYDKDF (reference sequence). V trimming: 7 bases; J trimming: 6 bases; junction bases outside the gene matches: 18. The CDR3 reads CATKASGIYGVGNEQFF. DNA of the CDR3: TGTGCCACCAAGGCGAGCGGGATTTATGGTGTTGGCAATGAGCAGTTCTTC.

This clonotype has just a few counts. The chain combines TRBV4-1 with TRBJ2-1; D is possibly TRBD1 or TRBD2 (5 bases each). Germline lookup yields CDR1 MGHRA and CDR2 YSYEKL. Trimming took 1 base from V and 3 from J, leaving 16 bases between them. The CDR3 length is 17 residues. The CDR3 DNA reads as TGCGCCAGCAGCCAAGTGGTGGGGGACCTGATCTACAATGAGCAGTTCTTC. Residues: CASSQVVGDLIYNEQFF.

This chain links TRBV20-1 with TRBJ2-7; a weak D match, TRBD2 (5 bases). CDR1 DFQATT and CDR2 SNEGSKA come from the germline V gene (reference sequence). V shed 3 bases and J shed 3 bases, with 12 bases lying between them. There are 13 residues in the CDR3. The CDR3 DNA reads TGCAGTGCTAGTATGGTGGGGAGCTACGAGCAGTACTTC. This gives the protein CSASMVGSYEQYF.

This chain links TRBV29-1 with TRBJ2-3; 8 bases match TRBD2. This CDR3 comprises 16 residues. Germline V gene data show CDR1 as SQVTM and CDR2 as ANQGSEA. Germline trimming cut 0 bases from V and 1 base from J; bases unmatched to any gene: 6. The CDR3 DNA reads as TGCAGCGTTGAAGATCTCGCGGGAGGACGCACAGATACGCAGTATTTT. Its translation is CSVEDLAGGRTDTQYF.

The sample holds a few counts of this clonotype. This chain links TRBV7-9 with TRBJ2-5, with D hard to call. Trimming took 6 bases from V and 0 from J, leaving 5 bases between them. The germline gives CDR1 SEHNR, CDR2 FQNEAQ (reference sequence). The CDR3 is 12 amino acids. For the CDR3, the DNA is TGTGCCAGCAGGGGCGACCAAGAGACCCAGTACTTC. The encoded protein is CASRGDQETQYF.

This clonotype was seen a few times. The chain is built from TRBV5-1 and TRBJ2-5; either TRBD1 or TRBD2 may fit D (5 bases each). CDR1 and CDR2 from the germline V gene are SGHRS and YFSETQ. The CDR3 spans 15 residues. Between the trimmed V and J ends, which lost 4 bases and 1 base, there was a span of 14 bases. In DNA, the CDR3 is TGCGCCAGCAGCACAGGACGGGGTCCCCAAGAGACCCAGTACTTC. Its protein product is CASSTGRGPQETQYF.

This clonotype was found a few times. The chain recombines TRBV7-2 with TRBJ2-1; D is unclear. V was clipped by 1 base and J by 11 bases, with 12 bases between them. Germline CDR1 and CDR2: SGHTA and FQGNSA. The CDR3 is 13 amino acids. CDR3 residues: CASSLGPPRKQFF. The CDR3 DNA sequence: TGTGCCAGCAGCTTAGGACCTCCGAGGAAGCAGTTCTTC.

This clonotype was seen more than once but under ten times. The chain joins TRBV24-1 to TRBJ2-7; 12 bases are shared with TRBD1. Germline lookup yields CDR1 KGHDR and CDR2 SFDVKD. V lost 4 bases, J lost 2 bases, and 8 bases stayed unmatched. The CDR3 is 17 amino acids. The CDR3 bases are TGTGCCACCAGTGAGTCAGGGACAGGGGGCGTCGCCTACGAGCAGTACTTC. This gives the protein CATSESGTGGVAYEQYF.

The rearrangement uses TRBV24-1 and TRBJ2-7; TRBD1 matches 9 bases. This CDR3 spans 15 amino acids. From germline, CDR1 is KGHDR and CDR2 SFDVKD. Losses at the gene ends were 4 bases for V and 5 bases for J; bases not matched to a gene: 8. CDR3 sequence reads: CATSEQGTGFDEQYF. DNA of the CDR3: TGTGCCACCAGTGAACAGGGGACAGGGTTCGACGAGCAGTACTTC.

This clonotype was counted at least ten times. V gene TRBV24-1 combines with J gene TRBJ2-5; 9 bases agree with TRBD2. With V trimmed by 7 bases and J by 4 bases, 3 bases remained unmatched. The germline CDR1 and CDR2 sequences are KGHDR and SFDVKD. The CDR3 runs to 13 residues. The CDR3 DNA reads TGTGCCACCAGATCAGCGGGAGGAGAGACCCAGTACTTC. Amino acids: CATRSAGGETQYF.

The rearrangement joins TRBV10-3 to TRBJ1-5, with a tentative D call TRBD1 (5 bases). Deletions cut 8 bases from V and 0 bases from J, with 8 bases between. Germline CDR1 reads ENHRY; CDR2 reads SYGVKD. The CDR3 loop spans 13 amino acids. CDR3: CAIRQYSNQPQHF. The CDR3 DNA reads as TGTGCCATCCGACAGTATAGCAATCAGCCCCAGCATTTT.